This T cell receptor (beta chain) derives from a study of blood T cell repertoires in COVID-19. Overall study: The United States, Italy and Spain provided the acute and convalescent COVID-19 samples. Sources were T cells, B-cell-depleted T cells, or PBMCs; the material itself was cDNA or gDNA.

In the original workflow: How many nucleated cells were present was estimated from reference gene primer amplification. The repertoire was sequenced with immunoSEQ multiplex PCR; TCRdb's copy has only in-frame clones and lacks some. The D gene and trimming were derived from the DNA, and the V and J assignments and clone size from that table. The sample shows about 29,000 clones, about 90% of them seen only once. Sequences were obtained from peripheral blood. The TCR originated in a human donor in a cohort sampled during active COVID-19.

The CDR3 DNA sequence: TGTGCCAGCAGTTCCGACAGGGAGGCAGATACGCAGTATTTT. Amino acid sequence: CASSSDREADTQYF. The chain combines TRBV27 with TRBJ2-3, with D perhaps matching TRBD1 (7 bases). With 4 bases removed from V and 4 bases from J, the gap between germline ends came to 12 bases. This CDR3 contains 14 residues. From germline, CDR1 is MNHEY and CDR2 SMNVEV (reference sequence).